These 16 T cell receptor beta chains came from one sample sequenced in a study of blood T cell repertoires in COVID-19. Data came from immunoSEQ multiplex PCR; TCRdb stores just in-frame clones and leaves some out. The sample yields almost 400,000 clones, around 92% seen once. The material sequenced was PBMCs or T cells enriched from blood (not recorded which). The source is a woman in her twenties or thirties who had recovered from COVID-19.

The chain joins TRBV5-1 to TRBJ1-1, with 9 nucleotides matching TRBD1. Germline V gene data show CDR1 as SGHRS and CDR2 as YFSETQ. The CDR3 extends over 16 amino acids. Germline trimming cut 3 bases from V and 6 bases from J; bases unmatched to any gene: 12. This CDR3 is CASSSRTGEVGAEAFF. The DNA of the CDR3 is TGCGCCAGCAGCTCTCGGACAGGGGAGGTAGGGGCTGAAGCTTTCTTT.

This chain links TRBV7-3 with TRBJ2-1; TRBD2 agrees at 9 bases. CDR3 size: 13 residues. V lost 9 bases, J lost 4 bases, and 4 bases stayed unmatched. Germline lookup yields CDR1 SGHTA and CDR2 FQGTGA. CDR3 bases: TGTGCCAGTGGACTAGCGCGTTACAATGAGCAGTTCTTC. This codes for CASGLARYNEQFF.

This chain uses TRBV4-1 with TRBJ1-5, with a possible D match to TRBD1 (6 bases). V was trimmed by 1 base and J by 1 base, leaving 11 bases between them. This CDR3 has 16 amino acids. Germline lookup yields CDR1 MGHRA and CDR2 YSYEKL. Written as DNA, the CDR3 is TGCGCCAGCAGCCAAGCCGCAGGGGACAGCAATCAGCCCCAGCATTTT. It translates to CASSQAAGDSNQPQHF.

This chain links TRBV6-5 with TRBJ2-5; no definite D call. V was cut by 4 bases and J by 4 bases, with 10 bases left in between. The germline CDR1 and CDR2 sequences are MNHEY and SVGAGI. The CDR3 runs 13 residues. The CDR3 DNA follows: TGTGCCAGCAGTTCTTTTGGGCGAGAGACCCAGTACTTC. Its translation is CASSSFGRETQYF.

In this sample, this clone turned up once. The rearrangement joins TRBV3-1 (or the pseudogene TRBV3-2) to TRBJ1-5, with 8 bases aligning to TRBD1. In germline, CDR1 is LGHDT, CDR2 YNNKEL (reference sequence). CDR3 size: 13 residues. The V and J ends lost 2 bases and 7 bases, in that order; junction bases with no gene match: 1. This CDR3 is CASSQTGGQPQHF. The CDR3 bases are TGTGCCAGCAGCCAAACAGGGGGACAGCCCCAGCATTTT.

The chain couples TRBV5-4 to TRBJ2-5; D is ambiguous. Trimming left V 10 bases short and J 1 base short, with 11 bases between. CDR1 is SGHNT and CDR2 is YYREEE in the germline V gene (reference sequence). This CDR3 has 12 residues. This CDR3 reads CAASKLQETQYF. Written as DNA, the CDR3 is TGTGCCGCAAGCAAGCTCCAAGAGACCCAGTACTTC.

CDR3 sequence: CASSLWNRQNTEAFF. The CDR3 nucleotides read TGTGCCAGCAGCCTATGGAACAGACAGAACACTGAAGCTTTCTTT. The chain couples TRBV3-1 (or the pseudogene TRBV3-2) to TRBJ1-1; the D is unclear. Germline CDR1 reads LGHDT; CDR2 reads YNNKEL (reference sequence). V lost 4 bases and J 1 base, leaving 13 bases between the germline ends. There are 15 residues in the CDR3.

V usage is TRBV7-2 and J usage is TRBJ2-3; 12 bases are shared with TRBD2. V lost 7 bases to trimming and J lost 4 bases; unmatched junction nucleotides: 9. The germline V gene encodes CDR1 SGHTA and CDR2 FQGNSA. The CDR3 sequence is 16 residues long. The CDR3 spells CASKKSSGGAADTQYF. The CDR3 DNA reads as TGTGCCAGCAAAAAATCTAGCGGGGGGGCCGCAGATACGCAGTATTTT.

The chain couples TRBV7-9 to TRBJ1-1; D possibly corresponds to TRBD1 (6 bases). V was cut by 8 bases and J by 5 bases, with 15 bases left in between. The CDR3 covers 13 residues. Germline CDR1 is SEHNR and CDR2 is FQNEAQ (reference sequence). CDR3 region: CASREGEGTEAFF. For the CDR3, the DNA is TGTGCCAGCCGCGAGGGGGAGGGAACTGAAGCTTTCTTT.

The V and J genes are TRBV19 and TRBJ1-1; tentative D call: TRBD1 (5 bases). Germline assignment: CDR1 LNHDA and CDR2 SQIVND (reference sequence). The CDR3 is 10 residues long. V was trimmed by 6 bases and J by 8 bases, leaving 7 bases between them. The CDR3 DNA reads TGTGCCAGTAGGGGGCTCGAAGCTTTCTTT. Its protein product is CASRGLEAFF. Supplemented by reference TRBV19 and TRBJ1-1, the full variable domain reads DGGITQSPKYLFRKEGQNVTLSCEQNLNHDAMYWYRQDPGQGLRLIYYSQIVNDFQKGDIAEGYSVSREKKESFPLTVTSAQKNPTAFYLCASRGLEAFFGQGTRLTVV.

Only one count was recorded for this clone. This chain connects TRBV7-3 to TRBJ2-1, with TRBD2 identical over 8 bases. Per germline, CDR1 SGHTA and CDR2 FQGTGA. CDR3 length: 18 residues. The V gene end was trimmed by 2 bases and the J gene end by 2 bases; junction bases not matched to a gene: 11. CDR3 nucleotide sequence: TGTGCCAGCAGCTTATACCCCCCAGCTAGCGGGCCCTACAATGAGCAGTTCTTC. Encoded protein: CASSLYPPASGPYNEQFF.

J is TRBJ2-2 and V is TRBV5-1; TRBD2 matches 7 bases. CDR1 and CDR2 (germline): SGHRS, YFSETQ. CDR3 size: 15 residues. V lost 4 bases, J lost 7 bases, and 10 bases stayed unmatched. For the CDR3, the DNA is TGCGCCAGCAGCGACGCGGGAGCGGTCGGCGGGGAGCTGTTTTTT. Amino acid sequence: CASSDAGAVGGELFF.

This chain connects TRBV30 to TRBJ1-6, with D perhaps matching TRBD1 (5 bases). Trimming cost V 0 bases and J 9 bases, with 9 bases left between them. The CDR3 is made up of 13 amino acids. Germline CDR1 and CDR2: GTSNPN and SVGIG (reference sequence). The DNA for the CDR3 is TGTGCCTGGAGTGTTCCAGGGTCTTCACCCCTCCACTTT. Encoded protein: CAWSVPGSSPLHF.

The chain couples TRBV27 to TRBJ2-1; 10 nucleotides line up with TRBD2. V lost 4 bases to trimming and J lost 4 bases; unmatched junction nucleotides: 10. CDR1 and CDR2 from the germline V gene are MNHEY and SMNVEV (reference sequence). The CDR3 sequence is 17 residues long. CDR3 sequence (DNA): TGTGCCAGCAGTTCCCCCCGGGTAGCGGGGGGTTACAATGAGCAGTTCTTC. Its protein is CASSSPRVAGGYNEQFF.

The gene calls are TRBV6-5 and TRBJ1-5; TRBD1 agrees at 7 bases. This CDR3 is 15 amino acids long. Germline lookup yields CDR1 MNHEY and CDR2 SVGAGI. With 8 bases clipped from V and 3 bases from J, the junction kept 10 bases outside the gene matches. CDR3 in DNA: TGTGCCAGCGGCTCCGGGACAGCGGTCAATCAGCCCCAGCATTTT. Its translation: CASGSGTAVNQPQHF.

The chain has TRBV19 and TRBJ2-7; 11 bases align to TRBD1. This CDR3 spans 15 amino acids. Germline V CDR1 and CDR2: LNHDA, SQIVND (reference sequence). The junction had 8 bases not matched to a gene; V was cut back by 5 bases and J by 5 bases. CDR3 loop: CASSRQRTGGDEQYF. CDR3 DNA: TGTGCCAGTAGTCGACAAAGGACAGGGGGCGACGAGCAGTACTTC.